This record looks at one T cell receptor beta chain sequence and its context. The antigen remains unidentified. Arm-PCR with iRepertoire HTBI primers amplified the CDR3 regions for these TCR beta libraries. From the multiplex PCR reads, TCRdb called clonotypes with MiXCR, one entry per CDR3 protein. The sample contains about 500,000 distinct CDR3 sequences, around 12% of which appear only once. This entry belongs to a study of regulatory T cells in long-lasting Graves disease. The CDR3 totals 16 residues. Losses at the gene ends were 4 bases for V and 2 bases for J; bases not matched to a gene: 7. The germline gives CDR1 SEHNR, CDR2 FQNEAQ (reference sequence). Time point specified: newly diagnosed GD, antithyroid drugs for less than 3 months. PBMC RNA was the source of the TCR library. Graves' disease diagnosis followed American Thyroid Association guidelines. The authors drew patients from an endocrinology department in Xi'an, China.

Findings and limits, study-wide: Relative to new patients (roughly 980), persistent patients exhibited greater sharing of public clonotypes (about 2,700).

The sample also formed part of further work on T cells in Graves' hyperthyroidism and ophthalmopathy. That work contributes: Using the HTBI primer set, a first-round RT-PCR was run on the TCR CDR3.

This chain uses TRBV7-9 with TRBJ2-7; 11 bases agree with TRBD2. The sample here was peripheral blood mononuclear cells (PBMCs), taken at new diagnosis, from a patient treated with antithyroid drugs. The receptor's source is a woman in her 30s with Graves disease. The CDR3, as DNA: TGTGCCAGCAGCTCCTTGACTAGCGGGGATACCTACGAGCAGTACTTC. This translates into CASSSLTSGDTYEQYF.